Each of the 26 T cell receptor beta chains below was sequenced from the same sample in a study of cytomegalovirus exposure and HLA in healthy donors. TCRdb's table, derived via immunoSEQ multiplex PCR, lists solely in-frame clones and lacks some. The sample gives some 120,000 clones, nearly 90% of which show up once; around 1.1% is in the top ten. The sequenced sample consisted of PBMCs. The origin of the receptors is a young woman in good health and CMV-seronegative.

V usage is TRBV28 and J usage is TRBJ2-7; TRBD2 is a possible D gene (5 bases). This CDR3 is built from 12 residues. Germline V gene lookup returns CDR1 MDHEN and CDR2 SYDVKM. The V and J ends lost 6 bases and 2 bases respectively, with 8 bases between them. The CDR3 DNA sequence: TGTGCCAGCAGGGGGAGAACCTACGAGCAGTACGTC. Its translation is CASRGRTYEQYV.

The chain employs TRBV30 and TRBJ2-1; TRBD2 aligns across 7 bases. Losses at the gene ends were 4 bases for V and 6 bases for J; bases not matched to a gene: 12. The V gene's germline CDR1 is GTSNPN and CDR2 SVGIG (reference sequence). This CDR3 has 15 residues. CDR3 nucleotide sequence: TGTGCCTGGATGGGAGGGCCAAGCGTTTCCAATGAGCAGTTCTTC. It codes for CAWMGGPSVSNEQFF.

The V and J genes are TRBV4-2 and TRBJ2-1, with 10 bases aligning to TRBD2. The CDR3 is 19 residues long. J lost 2 bases, V lost 0 bases, and 10 bases had no gene match. Germline loops: CDR1 LGHNA, CDR2 YNFKEQ. The chain's CDR3 is CASSQDRQLSGGAYNEQFF. The CDR3 DNA sequence: TGTGCCAGCAGCCAAGATCGGCAATTAAGCGGGGGGGCCTACAATGAGCAGTTCTTC.

The V gene is TRBV7-7, the J gene TRBJ2-5, with D maybe TRBD1 (5 bases). The germline gives CDR1 SSHAT, CDR2 FNYEAQ (reference sequence). The CDR3 runs to 14 residues. V lost 1 base to trimming and J lost 5 bases, with 11 bases between them. The CDR3 protein is CASSLVDKGETQYF. CDR3 nucleotides: TGTGCCAGCAGCTTAGTGGACAAGGGGGAGACCCAGTACTTC. The full variable domain, rest sourced from reference TRBV7-7 and TRBJ2-5, is GAGVSQSPRYKVTKRGQDVTLRCDPISSHATLYWYQQALGQGPEFLTYFNYEAQPDKSGLPSDRFSAERPEGSISTLTIQRTEQRDSAMYRCASSLVDKGETQYFGPGTRLLVL.

This clone was found once. The rearrangement joins TRBV11-2 to TRBJ1-4; 7 bases are shared with TRBD1. The CDR3 is 15 residues long. CDR1 is SGHAT and CDR2 is FQNNGV in the germline V gene. J lost 6 bases, V lost 0 bases, and 4 bases had no gene match. CDR3 protein: CASSLDRGFYEKLFF. In DNA form, the CDR3 reads TGTGCCAGCAGCTTAGACAGGGGGTTCTATGAAAAACTGTTTTTT.

The chain couples TRBV4-2 to TRBJ1-2; D remains ambiguous. This CDR3 has 19 amino acids. Germline CDR1 LGHNA, CDR2 YNFKEQ. Trimming removed 0 bases at V and 0 bases at J, with 20 bases between. The CDR3 nucleotides are TGTGCCAGCAGCCAAGATCTGGGAGAGGCCCAACTCGCTAACTATGGCTACACCTTC. This sequence encodes CASSQDLGEAQLANYGYTF.

The rearrangement joins TRBV2 to TRBJ2-5; 10 nucleotides agree with TRBD1. CDR3 length: 16 residues. Trimming cost V 9 bases and J 1 base; bases outside gene matches: 11. Germline CDR1 and CDR2: SNHLY and FYNNEI. CDR3 residues: CASMRLRTGGQETQYF. The CDR3 coding sequence is TGTGCCAGTATGAGACTTCGGACAGGGGGCCAAGAGACCCAGTACTTC.

The chain employs TRBV5-1 and TRBJ1-1, with D maybe TRBD1 (6 bases). The CDR3 runs to 12 residues. Germline CDR1 SGHRS, CDR2 YFSETQ. V was shortened by 4 bases and J by 5 bases, with 9 bases between the two germline ends. The CDR3 region has the DNA TGCGCCAGCAGCACCCAGGGGACTGAAGCTTTCTTT. This gives the protein CASSTQGTEAFF.

The rearrangement links TRBV18 to TRBJ2-7, with D hard to call. This CDR3 has 13 amino acids. V lost 3 bases and J lost 7, with 13 bases in between. From germline, CDR1 is KGHSH and CDR2 LQKENI. CDR3 coding DNA: TGTGCCAGCTCACCGCGGAACTACGAGGAGCAGTACTTC. Its translation: CASSPRNYEEQYF.

V and J are TRBV11-2 and TRBJ2-1, with TRBD1 identical over 7 bases. The V and J ends lost 5 bases and 3 bases, in that order; junction bases with no gene match: 10. This CDR3 comprises 16 residues. Germline assignment: CDR1 SGHAT and CDR2 FQNNGV. The CDR3 DNA follows: TGTGCCAGCAGCCCCCTAAGGGGGCGCGACTACAATGAGCAGTTCTTC. Residues: CASSPLRGRDYNEQFF.

The sample holds a few counts of this clone. The V gene is TRBV29-1, the J gene TRBJ1-1; D remains unclear. The CDR3 consists of 11 residues. Germline assignment: CDR1 SQVTM and CDR2 ANQGSEA. Trimming took 4 bases from V and 8 from J, leaving 11 bases between them. The CDR3 DNA reads TGCAGCGTTGCAGAAGCGTCCGAAGCTTTCTTT. Amino acids: CSVAEASEAFF.

The rearrangement joins TRBV6-5 to TRBJ2-4, with D tentatively TRBD2 (6 bases). This CDR3 contains 14 residues. Germline CDR1 and CDR2: MNHEY and SVGAGI. V shed 2 bases and J shed 6 bases, with 11 bases lying between them. The CDR3 spells CASSYQEGLNIQYF. The CDR3 DNA reads TGTGCCAGCAGTTACCAGGAGGGCTTAAACATTCAGTACTTC.

The rearrangement links TRBV15 to TRBJ2-1; D possibly corresponds to TRBD2 (7 bases). The V end was cut by 8 bases, the J end by 7 bases, with 21 bases between. The CDR3 has 15 amino acids. The germline V gene encodes CDR1 LNHNV and CDR2 YYDKDF (reference sequence). The CDR3 DNA sequence: TGTGCCACCGATGGGGGCGGGAGTACTGGTAATGAGCAGTTCTTC. This sequence encodes CATDGGGSTGNEQFF.

The chain combines TRBV6-5 with TRBJ1-1; D may be TRBD1 (5 bases). V lost 5 bases and J 1 base, leaving 8 bases between the germline ends. The CDR3 has 13 residues. Germline lookup yields CDR1 MNHEY and CDR2 SVGAGI. CDR3 protein: CASSVTENTEAFF. As DNA, the CDR3 is TGTGCCAGCAGTGTGACAGAGAACACTGAAGCTTTCTTT.

This chain uses TRBV6-4 with TRBJ1-6; D is perhaps TRBD1 (6 bases). Germline loops: CDR1 MRHNA, CDR2 SNTAGT. Trimming pared 2 bases from V and 9 bases from J, leaving 17 bases between. CDR3 length equals 16 residues. CDR3 sequence reads: CASSDTLRGTRSPLHF. The CDR3 DNA reads as TGTGCCAGCAGTGACACCCTCAGGGGTACGCGTTCACCCCTCCACTTT.

The V and J genes are TRBV30 and TRBJ2-7; 13 positions match TRBD2. The CDR3 is 19 residues long. Germline values: CDR1 GTSNPN, CDR2 SVGIG (reference sequence). With V trimmed by 3 bases and J by 5 bases, 19 bases remained unmatched. The CDR3 DNA is TGTGCCTGGAGCTCCCGCCTTACTAGCGGGGGGGTCTTTATCCACGAGCAGTACGTC. It translates to CAWSSRLTSGGVFIHEQYV.

The J gene is TRBJ1-5, the V gene TRBV7-2; weak D call: TRBD1 (6 bases). Looked up from germline, CDR1 is SGHTA and CDR2 is FQGNSA. CDR3 length: 17 amino acids. Trimming removed 3 bases from V and 7 bases from J, with 22 bases in between. The DNA of the CDR3 is TGTGCCAGCAGCTTTAACCCATCCAGGGGAAAGGGACAGCCCCAGCATTTT. It encodes CASSFNPSRGKGQPQHF.

The chain employs TRBV6-6 and TRBJ2-1; tentative D call: TRBD2 (6 bases). Between the trimmed V and J ends, which lost 5 bases and 3 bases, there was a span of 11 bases. Germline V gene lookup returns CDR1 MNHNY and CDR2 SVGAGI (reference sequence). This CDR3 has 14 amino acids. CDR3 protein: CASSPGLFYNEQFF. For the CDR3, the DNA is TGTGCCAGCAGTCCCGGACTATTCTACAATGAGCAGTTCTTC.

The genes are TRBV2 and TRBJ2-3, with 9 bases matching TRBD2. Losses at the gene ends were 8 bases for V and 6 bases for J; bases not matched to a gene: 9. The CDR3 contains 14 residues. Germline V gives CDR1 SNHLY, CDR2 FYNNEI. The CDR3 DNA sequence: TGTGCCAGCCGACCATCTAGCGGGGATGATACGCAGTATTTT. It encodes CASRPSSGDDTQYF.

As DNA, the CDR3 is TGTGCCAGCAGTTACGGTTTAAGCGGGACCTACGAGCAGTACTTC. Amino acid sequence: CASSYGLSGTYEQYF. The chain uses TRBV6-5 and TRBJ2-7, with 7 bases fitting TRBD2. In germline, CDR1 is MNHEY, CDR2 SVGAGI. This CDR3 region has 15 residues. After removal of 2 bases from V and 2 bases from J, the junction contained 6 bases not matched to a gene.

This clone was seen a single time. The chain combines TRBV19 with TRBJ1-5; TRBD1 matches 7 bases. Germline V lookup: CDR1 LNHDA, CDR2 SQIVND (reference sequence). The CDR3 contains 14 residues. J was trimmed by 1 base and V by 9 bases; bases with no gene match: 6. This chain's CDR3 is CASKGQPSNQPQHF. Written as DNA, the CDR3 is TGTGCCAGCAAGGGACAGCCAAGCAATCAGCCCCAGCATTTT.

V and J are TRBV15 and TRBJ2-7; TRBD2 aligns across 8 bases. Looked up from germline, CDR1 is LNHNV and CDR2 is YYDKDF (reference sequence). Trimming at V came to 11 bases and at J to 6 bases, leaving 12 bases not matched to a gene. The CDR3 covers 13 residues. The CDR3 coding sequence is TGTGCCCCCTGTTCTGGACTAGCTTGCGAGCAGTACTTC. The encoded protein is CAPCSGLACEQYF.

This clone was seen a single time. The chain joins TRBV7-8 to TRBJ2-5; no clear D. CDR1 SGHVS and CDR2 FQNEAQ come from the germline V gene. Trimming took 0 bases from V and 4 from J, leaving 3 bases between them. The CDR3 extends over 12 amino acids. The CDR3 coding sequence is TGTGCCAGCAGCTTAGCCGGAGAGACCCAGTACTTC. It codes for CASSLAGETQYF.

This chain uses TRBV11-2 with TRBJ2-7, with 10 bases lining up with TRBD2. Unmatched junction bases numbered 6, after V lost 1 base and J lost 6 bases. CDR1 SGHAT and CDR2 FQNNGV come from the germline V gene. This CDR3 has 15 amino acids. CDR3 nucleotide sequence: TGTGCCAGCAGCTTAGGCGTACTAGCGGGACTCGAGCAGTACTTC. Translation gives CASSLGVLAGLEQYF.

The rearrangement links TRBV4-3 to TRBJ2-3; D is unresolved. Germline lookup yields CDR1 LGHNA and CDR2 YSLEER. The V end was cut by 6 bases, the J end by 0 bases, with 4 bases between. This CDR3 has 12 amino acids. CDR3 sequence reads: CASRSSTDTQYF. The CDR3, as DNA: TGCGCCAGCAGGTCTAGCACAGATACGCAGTATTTT.

The CDR3 DNA follows: TGTGCCAGCTCCCAATGGGGCTTAGATGGGACAGGGCGGAAGAATGAAAAACTGTTTTTT. Translating it yields CASSQWGLDGTGRKNEKLFF. The chain uses TRBV18 and TRBJ1-4; 9 bases line up with TRBD1. The CDR3 is made up of 20 amino acids. Trimming at V came to 6 bases and at J to 5 bases, leaving 22 bases not matched to a gene. The germline V gene encodes CDR1 KGHSH and CDR2 LQKENI. The entire variable domain, with the rest obtained from reference TRBV18 and TRBJ1-4, is as follows: NAGVMQNPRHLVRRRGQEARLRCSPMKGHSHVYWYRQLPEEGLKFMVYLQKENIIDESGMPKERFSAEFPKEGPSILRIQQVVRGDSAAYFCASSQWGLDGTGRKNEKLFFGSGTQLSVL.